The clone carrying this T cell receptor (beta chain) occurred a few times. The repertoire was sequenced with immunoSEQ multiplex PCR; TCRdb's copy has only in-frame clones and lacks some. The profile shows some 120,000 clones, roughly 92% of them singletons. This specimen belongs to a study of control samples from healthy donors and cancer patients. Germline CDR1 and CDR2: MNHEY and SVGEGT. The CDR3 covers 12 residues. The germline V and J ends were trimmed by 1 base and 2 bases, with 1 base remaining between them. The clonotype originates from an elderly man with head and neck cancer. The genes are TRBV6-2 or TRBV6-3 and TRBJ2-3; no definite D call. The sequenced sample was PBMCs. CDR3 residues: CASSYFTDTQYF. As DNA, the CDR3 is TGTGCCAGCAGTTACTTCACAGATACGCAGTATTTT.